The 28 T cell receptor beta chains below all came from one sample that was sequenced in a study of blood T cells in healthy people across ages. The use of a sample-barcoded 5' primer and a J-beta primer mix characterized a second PCR of roughly 7 to 11 cycles. TCRdb reanalysed the 5' RACE reads using MiXCR and keeps one entry per CDR3 protein. This table has 1,100,000 or so distinct CDR3 sequences, around 45% appearing once. What was sequenced was blood. The receptors come from a woman aged 60-75 years in good health.

A few counts support this clonotype. The J gene is TRBJ1-2, the V gene TRBV28; D remains unclear. In germline, CDR1 is MDHEN, CDR2 SYDVKM. Trimming left V 5 bases short and J 6 bases short, with 16 bases between. This CDR3 region has 14 residues. CDR3 in DNA: TGTGCCAGCAGTCCCTATGGTAGGTCCCATGGCTACACCTTC. It yields the protein CASSPYGRSHGYTF.

Only a few counts were recorded for this clonotype. The genes are TRBV7-9 and TRBJ2-1; D possibly uses TRBD1 or TRBD2 (5 bases each). CDR3 length equals 18 residues. V dropped 4 bases and J dropped 5 bases, with 24 bases sitting between them. Germline V lookup: CDR1 SEHNR, CDR2 FQNEAQ (reference sequence). In DNA form, the CDR3 reads TGTGCCAGCAGCTCGACGGAACCGGGACCACCGCCCAACAATGAGCAGTTCTTC. Translation: CASSSTEPGPPPNNEQFF.

This clonotype occurred a few times. The V gene is TRBV7-9, the J gene TRBJ2-1; D ambiguous. The length of the CDR3 is 14 residues. V lost 0 bases and J 7 bases, leaving 10 bases between the germline ends. In germline, CDR1 is SEHNR, CDR2 FQNEAQ (reference sequence). The CDR3 spells CASSLAAITNEQFF. Written as DNA, the CDR3 is TGTGCCAGCAGCTTAGCGGCGATCACTAATGAGCAGTTCTTC.

The J gene is TRBJ1-1, the V gene TRBV7-2; TRBD1 might be the D (6 bases). The germline V and J ends were trimmed by 5 bases and 4 bases, with 11 bases remaining between them. Germline CDR1 SGHTA, CDR2 FQGNSA. This CDR3 is built from 13 residues. The CDR3 coding sequence is TGTGCCAGCAGCAAGGGGGGAGGCACTGAAGCTTTCTTT. Protein sequence: CASSKGGGTEAFF.

This clonotype was detected a few times. The V gene is TRBV20-1, the J gene TRBJ2-1, with D unresolved. Germline assignment: CDR1 DFQATT and CDR2 SNEGSKA (reference sequence). V lost 5 bases and J 5 bases, leaving 7 bases between the germline ends. This CDR3 has 11 residues. The CDR3 bases are TGCAGTGCTTCTTCCCACAATGAGCAGTTCTTC. Amino acid sequence: CSASSHNEQFF.

The rearrangement joins TRBV24-1 to TRBJ1-2; D gene uncertain. The V end was cut by 3 bases, the J end by 8 bases, with 15 bases between. Germline-derived CDR1 and CDR2 are KGHDR and SFDVKD. This CDR3 has 14 amino acids. The CDR3 loop is CATSDLDPKGGYTF. For the CDR3, the DNA is TGTGCCACCAGTGATCTGGATCCCAAGGGAGGCTACACCTTC.

This chain links TRBV7-7 with TRBJ2-5; D is unclear. Trimming removed 2 bases at V and 5 bases at J, with 9 bases between. Germline V gives CDR1 SSHAT, CDR2 FNYEAQ (reference sequence). CDR3 length: 13 amino acids. This chain's CDR3 is CASSLNAGETQYF. CDR3 in DNA: TGTGCCAGCAGCTTAAATGCCGGGGAGACCCAGTACTTC.

Turning to this clonotype: A much bigger clone sits one base away, suggesting this may be a read error. The J gene is TRBJ2-5, the V gene TRBV21-1. TRBV21-1 is designated a pseudogene. The CDR3 is 14 residues long. The CDR3 sequence is CASSERLGAGGQYF. The CDR3 coding sequence is TGTGCCAGCAGCGAAAGACTGGGTGCCGGTGGGCAGTACTTC.

This clonotype was counted between two and nine times. V usage is TRBV7-3 and J usage is TRBJ2-5; D not resolved. This CDR3 contains 13 residues. In germline, CDR1 is SGHTA, CDR2 FQGTGA. Trimming cost V 6 bases and J 4 bases, with 12 bases left between them. This CDR3 reads CASSSSLGETQYF. Here the CDR3 DNA reads TGTGCCAGCAGTTCGAGTCTGGGAGAGACCCAGTACTTC.

J is TRBJ2-3 and V is TRBV5-5; D unclear. Germline V gene data show CDR1 as SGHKS and CDR2 as YYEKEE (reference sequence). CDR3 size: 14 residues. V lost 6 bases to trimming and J lost 0 bases, with 11 bases between them. The CDR3 nucleotides read TGTGCCAGCACAGGACGCGCTAGCACAGATACGCAGTATTTT. This codes for CASTGRASTDTQYF.

This sequence joins TRBV6-6 and TRBJ2-3; D is undetermined. Germline V lookup: CDR1 MNHNY, CDR2 SVGAGI (reference sequence). The CDR3 is made up of 17 amino acids. V gave up 2 bases and J gave up 1 base, with 16 bases separating them. CDR3 sequence (DNA): TGTGCCAGCAGTTACCCCGAAGGACGACCAGGCACAGATACGCAGTATTTT. Amino acid sequence: CASSYPEGRPGTDTQYF.

Only a few counts were recorded for this clonotype. The chain has TRBV18 and TRBJ2-5; 7 bases fit TRBD1. Germline CDR1 is KGHSH and CDR2 is LQKENI. This CDR3 has 12 amino acids. The ends lost 5 bases at V and 5 bases at J; junction bases unmatched: 2. Here the CDR3 DNA reads TGTGCCAGCTCAGAGACAGGGGAGACCCAGTACTTC. Amino acid sequence: CASSETGETQYF.

This clonotype was detected a few times. The CDR3 here is CASSAIVSNEQFF. In nucleotides, the CDR3 is TGTGCCAGCAGTGCCATAGTGTCCAATGAGCAGTTCTTC. The chain carries TRBV6-5 and TRBJ2-1; D unclear. V lost 5 bases, J lost 6 bases, and 11 bases lay in between. Germline values: CDR1 MNHEY, CDR2 SVGAGI. The CDR3 length is 13 residues.

There are a few counts of this clonotype. The chain links TRBV4-2 to TRBJ1-2; D unclear. The CDR3 length is 15 residues. Germline lookup yields CDR1 LGHNA and CDR2 YNFKEQ. Trimming took off 0 bases at V and 8 bases at J, with 16 bases between the two ends. The CDR3 region has the DNA TGTGCCAGCAGCCAAGATCTGGCCGCGATTGGCGGCTACACCTTC. This codes for CASSQDLAAIGGYTF.

V is TRBV6-5 and J is TRBJ2-7; the D gene is possibly TRBD2 (5 bases). Trimming stripped 8 bases from V and 3 bases from J, with 14 bases between. This CDR3 is 13 amino acids long. Germline-derived CDR1 and CDR2 are MNHEY and SVGAGI. The CDR3 reads CASGLGLGYEQYF. DNA for the CDR3: TGTGCCAGCGGATTAGGACTCGGCTACGAGCAGTACTTC.

The chain employs TRBV5-1 and TRBJ1-2; perhaps TRBD1 as D (6 bases). Germline CDR1 is SGHRS and CDR2 is YFSETQ. Trimming cost V 2 bases and J 4 bases, with 24 bases left between them. The CDR3 has 18 residues. CDR3 DNA: TGCGCCAGCAGCTTAGGAAAAGGACAGAATCCCAGAGGCTATGGCTACACCTTC. This gives the protein CASSLGKGQNPRGYGYTF.

This rearrangement joins TRBV21-1 to TRBJ2-6; the table assigns TRBD1, which was not confirmed against the DNA. TRBV21-1 is a pseudogene. The CDR3 has 18 residues. The CDR3 nucleotides read TGTGCCAGCAGCAAAGAACCGGGACAGCCATCTGGGGCCAACGTCCTGACTTTC. It encodes CASSKEPGQPSGANVLTF.

This clonotype has just a few counts. The chain recombines TRBV5-4 with TRBJ1-4, with unresolved D. In germline, CDR1 is SGHNT, CDR2 YYREEE (reference sequence). V lost 0 bases, J lost 3 bases, and 3 bases lay in between. The CDR3 has 13 residues. The CDR3, as DNA: TGTGCCAGCAGCTTGGGCGCTAATGAAAAACTGTTTTTT. Translating it yields CASSLGANEKLFF.

This clonotype was found a few times. The CDR3 DNA sequence: TGTGCCAGCAGCGCGACAGAGGTGCCCGGGGAGCTGTTTTTT. It codes for CASSATEVPGELFF. The V call is TRBV9, the J call TRBJ2-2; D may be TRBD1 (5 bases). The CDR3 loop spans 14 amino acids. Germline V gives CDR1 SGDLS, CDR2 YYNGEE. V was cut by 3 bases and J by 6 bases, with 12 bases left in between.

In its sample, this clonotype was seen once. This rearrangement joins TRBV6-6 to TRBJ2-1; D gene unclear. Germline CDR1 is MNHNY and CDR2 is SVGAGI (reference sequence). V lost 4 bases and J 0 bases, leaving 13 bases between the germline ends. The CDR3 consists of 16 residues. The CDR3 DNA reads as TGTGCCAGCAGTTTACTGACTCCGAGCTCCTACAATGAGCAGTTCTTC. Translating it yields CASSLLTPSSYNEQFF.

This clonotype was recorded at least ten times. The chain combines TRBV12-3 or TRBV12-4 with TRBJ2-5; D not resolved. V shed 5 bases and J shed 5 bases, with 12 bases lying between them. There are 13 residues in the CDR3. The CDR3 region has the DNA TGTGCCAGCAGTCGCGCCCTGAGCGAGACCCAGTACTTC. Its protein is CASSRALSETQYF.

The V and J genes are TRBV6-1 and TRBJ2-3, with a tentative D call TRBD1 (7 bases). This CDR3 contains 17 residues. Germline assignment: CDR1 MNHNS and CDR2 SASEGT. The ends were cut back, 1 base at V and 1 base at J, with 15 bases in the middle. CDR3: CASSEDAGGTGTDTQYF. In DNA, the CDR3 is TGTGCCAGCAGTGAAGATGCAGGGGGGACGGGCACAGATACGCAGTATTTT.

This clonotype has just a few counts. The V gene is TRBV12-3 or TRBV12-4, the J gene TRBJ2-7, with 10 bases fitting TRBD2. After removal of 5 bases from V and 2 bases from J, the junction contained 9 bases not matched to a gene. This CDR3 has 16 residues. This CDR3 is CASSRDGTSAPYEQYF. The DNA for the CDR3 is TGTGCCAGCAGTAGGGACGGGACTAGCGCACCCTACGAGCAGTACTTC.

The chain has TRBV20-1 and TRBJ2-3; unclear D gene. Trimming shortened V by 5 bases and J by 2 bases, and 17 bases separated the two germline ends. Germline V gives CDR1 DFQATT, CDR2 SNEGSKA (reference sequence). The CDR3 covers 15 residues. The CDR3 here is CSAVHWRRNTDTQYF. The CDR3 DNA follows: TGCAGTGCTGTCCATTGGCGGAGAAACACAGATACGCAGTATTTT.

J is TRBJ2-3 and V is TRBV6-6; TRBD2 agrees at 8 bases. V shed 5 bases and J 10 bases; nucleotides not matched to a gene: 2. Germline V gene sequence: CDR1 MNHNY, CDR2 SVGAGI (reference sequence). CDR3 length equals 11 residues. Written as DNA, the CDR3 is TGTGCCAGCAGTGAGGGACTAGCGCAGTATTTT. Translated: CASSEGLAQYF.

The chain employs TRBV6-5 and TRBJ2-3; 9 nucleotides line up with TRBD1. Germline-derived CDR1 and CDR2 are MNHEY and SVGAGI. The V gene end was trimmed by 5 bases and the J gene end by 7 bases; junction bases not matched to a gene: 13. The CDR3 consists of 16 residues. The CDR3, as DNA: TGTGCCAGCAGTCAACGAGACAGGGGGAAAGAGAATACGCAGTATTTT. It codes for CASSQRDRGKENTQYF.

The J gene is TRBJ2-7, the V gene TRBV7-2; no clear D gene. From germline, CDR1 is SGHTA and CDR2 FQGNSA. This CDR3 is 15 amino acids long. V was pared by 1 base and J by 2 bases, with 12 bases between. The CDR3 here is CASSLEIGIPYEQYF. CDR3 nucleotide sequence: TGTGCCAGCAGCTTAGAGATTGGCATTCCCTACGAGCAGTACTTC.

The V and J genes are TRBV27 and TRBJ2-2; 7 nucleotides align to TRBD1. This CDR3 contains 17 residues. Per germline, CDR1 MNHEY and CDR2 SMNVEV (reference sequence). V gave up 6 bases and J gave up 0 bases; unmatched junction bases: 10. CDR3 bases: TGTGCCAGCAGCCTCGTATCTCAGGGGGCGAACACCGGGGAGCTGTTTTTT. Protein sequence: CASSLVSQGANTGELFF.